Described below is a single T cell receptor (beta chain) sequence and its context. Its antigen is not known. TCRdb keeps only in-frame clones here, not all; method: immunoSEQ multiplex PCR. The repertoire holds 150,000 or so clones, with 90% as singletons. The record originates from a study of T cell responses to AZD1222 COVID-19 vaccine. General study points: Spike-specific TCR breadth and depth went up after people got two AZD1222 doses. The donor group comprised mostly white British people and more females; the analysis possibly underestimated clonal diversity. Researchers took repertoire samples only after the peak T cell response had come.

Germline loops: CDR1 MDHEN, CDR2 SYDVKM. The CDR3 has 14 residues. Deletions cut 3 bases from V and 3 bases from J, with 9 bases between. V usage is TRBV28 and J usage is TRBJ1-3; D is unresolved. Sequences were derived from peripheral blood, sampled on day 0 of AZD1222 vaccination. The receptor comes from an adult in good health. The CDR3 bases are TGTGCCAGCAGTTTTTCAGTCCGTGGAAACACCATATATTTT. It translates to CASSFSVRGNTIYF. Full variable domain (outside the CDR3, taken from reference TRBV28 and TRBJ1-3): DVKVTQSSRYLVKRTGEKVFLECVQDMDHENMFWYRQDPGLGLRLIYFSYDVKMKEKGDIPEGYSVSREKKERFSLILESASTNQTSMYLCASSFSVRGNTIYFGEGSWLTVV.